This T cell receptor beta chain is from a study of shared clonotypes between healthy human individuals. The wider study: Donor ages ranged 18 to 49 years: two women, a few men. Overall study findings and caveats: The small donor group covered limited genetic and exposure diversity. Memory subsets had estimated richness that was generally smaller than that of naive subsets.

Germline V gene lookup returns CDR1 SGHTA and CDR2 FQGNSA. The CDR3 covers 17 residues. V trimming: 1 base; J trimming: 10 bases; junction bases outside the gene matches: 16. TCRdb keeps only in-frame clones here, not all; method: immunoSEQ multiplex PCR. The data contain over 2 million clones, 85% to 95% of them singletons. Turning to this clone: Its antigen is not identified.

This clonotype was sampled from a man between 18 and 29 years old in good health. Some clones in this sample may be carry-over from other donors' samples. The sequenced sample consisted of naive CD4+ T cells from PBMCs. Noted subset: CD45RA+ positively selected. The chain has TRBV7-2 and TRBJ2-1, with 7 bases identical to TRBD1. This chain's CDR3 is CASSLVSSIGGLGEQFF. CDR3 nucleotide sequence: TGTGCCAGCAGCTTAGTCTCCAGCATAGGGGGCCTAGGGGAGCAGTTCTTC.